This T cell receptor (beta chain) was profiled in a study of cytomegalovirus exposure and HLA in healthy donors. Findings of the study overall: Within the data, a cluster of highly shared sequence variants was likely a sequencing artifact.

PCR employed 60 Vbeta and 13 Jbeta primers. Produced via immunoSEQ multiplex PCR; TCRdb's table is partial and in-frame only. The table includes roughly 120,000 clones, approximately 68% detected once. On this clone itself: The target antigen is unknown.

The germline CDR1 and CDR2 sequences are SNHLY and FYNNEI. The CDR3 spans 14 residues. Trimming cost V 5 bases and J 0 bases, with 10 bases left between them. The genes are TRBV2 and TRBJ1-1, with D possibly being TRBD1 (5 bases). The receptor was derived from a man aged 30 to 45 in good health and CMV-seropositive. Sequencing was carried out using PBMCs. The CDR3 sequence is CASSQTDLNTEAFF. The DNA for the CDR3 is TGTGCCAGCAGTCAGACAGACCTGAACACTGAAGCTTTCTTT.